This T cell receptor beta chain derives from a study of response to subunit inactivated influenza vaccine. The CDR3 has 14 amino acids. Trimming cost V 5 bases and J 7 bases, with 15 bases left between them. From germline, CDR1 is SGHAT and CDR2 FQNNGV. Study-level findings and limits: Few new T cells, the authors suggested, are recruited by each seasonal influenza vaccination.

As regards this clonotype: Its antigen is unidentified.

TCRdb reprocessed the RT-PCR reads via MiXCR and lists one record per CDR3 protein. The data show hundreds of thousands of distinct CDR3 sequences, 7.6% seen once. This chain links TRBV11-2 with TRBJ2-1; D remains ambiguous. The sequencing used PBMCs from blood, collected less than 25 months after vaccination. This receptor was taken from a man between 50 and 69 years old who received an inactivated influenza vaccine. The CDR3 reads CASSPWAQPNEQFF. CDR3 DNA sequence: TGTGCCAGCAGCCCCTGGGCCCAGCCAAATGAGCAGTTCTTC.